The 18 T cell receptor beta chains below were found in one sample sequenced in a study of blood T cells in healthy people across ages. Alongside a J-beta primer mix, a sample-barcoded 5' primer served in a second PCR lasting roughly 7 to 12 cycles. TCRdb recomputed calls from the 5' RACE reads with MiXCR, one row per CDR3 protein. The sample has around 780,000 distinct CDR3 sequences; around 24% are singletons. The data also belong to a second study, concerning T cells of mothers and their children.

Sequences were obtained from blood. The receptors were sampled from a boy between 10 and 17 years old in good health.

In this sample, this clonotype turned up many times. This rearrangement joins TRBV5-1 to TRBJ1-2, with 10 bases that match TRBD1. Germline-derived CDR1 and CDR2 are SGHRS and YFSETQ. The CDR3 covers 16 residues. Germline trimming cut 1 base from V and 3 bases from J; bases unmatched to any gene: 6. CDR3 DNA sequence: TGCGCCAGCAGCTTGCCCCGGGGGACAGGGGACTATGGCTACACCTTC. As protein: CASSLPRGTGDYGYTF.

The chain couples TRBV6-5 to TRBJ2-5, with D tentatively TRBD1 or TRBD2 (5 bases each). Germline CDR1 reads MNHEY; CDR2 reads SVGAGI. Trimming took 11 bases from V and 10 from J, leaving 23 bases between them. The length of the CDR3 is 13 residues. This CDR3 reads CASRRQGAGGQYF. As DNA, the CDR3 is TGTGCCTCACGGCGACAAGGGGCTGGAGGCCAGTACTTC.

In this sample, this clonotype turned up a few times. The J gene is TRBJ2-7, the V gene TRBV3-1; 7 bases agree with TRBD1. The better agreement between TRBJ2-1 and the DNA end casts doubt on the J call. There are 12 residues in the CDR3. Germline lookup yields CDR1 LGHDT and CDR2 YNNKEL (reference sequence). CDR3 in DNA: TGTGCCAGCAGTTACAGGGGTGATGAGCAGTTCTTC. Amino acid sequence: CASSYRGDEQFF.

This clonotype has only a few counts. The chain uses TRBV10-3 and TRBJ1-4, with D unclear. Germline CDR1 and CDR2: ENHRY and SYGVKD. V dropped 8 bases and J dropped 3 bases, with 10 bases sitting between them. CDR3 length: 13 residues. The CDR3, as DNA: TGTGCCATCGGCGAAGGGCCTAATGAAAAACTGTTTTTT. Its protein product is CAIGEGPNEKLFF.

The chain has TRBV27 and TRBJ2-5, with D maybe TRBD1 (8 bases). CDR1 is MNHEY, CDR2 SMNVEV, per germline (reference sequence). The CDR3 is 17 residues long. V dropped 2 bases and J dropped 5 bases, with 21 bases sitting between them. The CDR3 bases are TGTGCCAGCAGTTTACGAGACAGGGGAGGGTGGGTCGAGACCCAGTACTTC. Its translation is CASSLRDRGGWVETQYF.

This clonotype has just a few counts. This sequence joins TRBV20-1 and TRBJ2-5; 7 positions match TRBD1. This CDR3 is 13 amino acids long. The J segment lost 10 bases and the V segment lost 6 bases, leaving 14 bases of the junction unmatched. The germline gives CDR1 DFQATT, CDR2 SNEGSKA (reference sequence). In DNA, the CDR3 is TGCAGTGCAGGCCAGGGACAGTTTTTCGTCCAGTACTTC. Translation: CSAGQGQFFVQYF.

This clonotype was seen a few times. The gene calls are TRBV24-1 and TRBJ2-3; weak D call: TRBD2 (6 bases). From germline, CDR1 is KGHDR and CDR2 SFDVKD. This CDR3 spans 14 amino acids. V was cut by 5 bases and J by 3 bases, with 11 bases left in between. The CDR3: CATSGSGGTDTQYF. For the CDR3, the DNA is TGTGCCACCAGTGGATCCGGGGGTACAGATACGCAGTATTTT.

This sequence joins TRBV5-1 and TRBJ1-2, with 8 bases aligning to TRBD1. This CDR3 has 16 amino acids. J was trimmed by 2 bases and V by 0 bases; bases with no gene match: 6. The germline V gene encodes CDR1 SGHRS and CDR2 YFSETQ. The CDR3 region is CASSLDRQGRNYGYTF. The CDR3 DNA sequence: TGCGCCAGCAGCTTGGACAGACAGGGGAGAAACTATGGCTACACCTTC.

The chain carries TRBV5-1 and TRBJ2-1; D gene unclear. This CDR3 has 15 residues. V lost 4 bases and J 0 bases, leaving 11 bases between the germline ends. Germline V gene sequence: CDR1 SGHRS, CDR2 YFSETQ. The chain's CDR3 is CASSPIHSSYNEQFF. CDR3 nucleotide sequence: TGCGCCAGCAGCCCTATACATAGCTCCTACAATGAGCAGTTCTTC.

The gene calls are TRBV24-1 and TRBJ2-5; D is unclear. Germline CDR1 and CDR2: KGHDR and SFDVKD. V was shortened by 3 bases and J by 5 bases, with 6 bases between the two germline ends. This CDR3 contains 12 residues. This chain's CDR3 is CATSDPGETQYF. DNA of the CDR3: TGTGCCACCAGTGATCCCGGGGAGACCCAGTACTTC.

This clonotype was seen more than once but under ten times. The rearrangement links TRBV12-3 or TRBV12-4 to TRBJ2-7; no clear D gene. Trimming pared 0 bases from V and 4 bases from J, leaving 13 bases between. CDR3 length equals 15 residues. The CDR3 here is CASSLAVSESYEQYF. CDR3 DNA: TGTGCCAGCAGTTTAGCGGTGTCCGAAAGTTACGAGCAGTACTTC.

The chain couples TRBV25-1 to TRBJ1-1, with unresolved D. The CDR3 has 17 amino acids. V was cut by 4 bases and J by 1 base, with 19 bases left in between. Germline assignment: CDR1 MGHDK and CDR2 SYGVNS. CDR3 residues: CASSGPSGGQKNTEAFF. DNA of the CDR3: TGTGCCAGCAGTGGCCCCTCCGGCGGGCAAAAGAACACTGAAGCTTTCTTT.

The genes are TRBV5-6 and TRBJ1-5; TRBD1 matches 10 bases. The CDR3 consists of 17 residues. V dropped 4 bases and J dropped 2; count of bases not matched to a gene: 9. CDR1 and CDR2 (germline): SGHDT, YYEEEE. CDR3 in amino acids: CASSMGQGKMGNQPQHF. In DNA, the CDR3 is TGTGCCAGCAGCATGGGACAGGGGAAGATGGGCAATCAGCCCCAGCATTTT. Based on the CDR3 plus reference TRBV5-6 and TRBJ1-5, the full variable domain is DAGVTQSPTHLIKTRGQQVTLRCSPKSGHDTVSWYQQALGQGPQFIFQYYEEEERQRGNFPDRFSGHQFPNYSSELNVNALLLGDSALYLCASSMGQGKMGNQPQHFGDGTRLSIL.

The J gene is TRBJ2-7, the V gene TRBV7-3; D might be TRBD1 or TRBD2, each matching 5 bases. Trimming shortened V by 5 bases and J by 6 bases, and 11 bases separated the two germline ends. Germline values: CDR1 SGHTA, CDR2 FQGTGA. The CDR3 loop spans 12 amino acids. CDR3 sequence: CASSLYGGEQYF. CDR3 nucleotide sequence: TGTGCCAGCAGCCTGTATGGGGGCGAGCAGTACTTC. The complete variable domain, with remaining parts taken from reference TRBV7-3 and TRBJ2-7, reads GAGVSQTPSNKVTEKGKYVELRCDPISGHTALYWYRQSLGQGPEFLIYFQGTGAADDSGLPNDRFFAVRPEGSVSTLKIQRTERGDSAVYLCASSLYGGEQYFGPGTRLTVT.

This clonotype showed up just a few times. J is TRBJ2-7 and V is TRBV20-1, with D perhaps TRBD1 (6 bases). The J call is uncertain, as TRBJ2-5 better fits the DNA end. This CDR3 spans 13 amino acids. Germline CDR1 is DFQATT and CDR2 is SNEGSKA (reference sequence). CDR3: CSAQDSVKETQYF. The CDR3 bases are TGCAGTGCCCAGGACAGCGTCAAGGAGACCCAGTACTTC.

This clonotype was found a few times. The chain links TRBV2 to TRBJ2-5; TRBD2 might be the D (5 bases). CDR1 SNHLY and CDR2 FYNNEI come from the germline V gene. The CDR3 loop spans 15 amino acids. V was cut by 1 base and J by 1 base, with 10 bases left in between. CDR3 amino acids: CASSEGQAVQETQYF. For the CDR3, the DNA is TGTGCCAGCAGTGAAGGGCAAGCGGTCCAAGAGACCCAGTACTTC.

The rearrangement links TRBV4-1 to TRBJ2-5; TRBD2 might be the D (6 bases). V lost 5 bases to trimming and J lost 3 bases, with 22 bases between them. CDR1 is MGHRA, CDR2 YSYEKL, per germline. This CDR3 is built from 17 residues. CDR3 in amino acids: CASSSDPRRGTKETQYF. CDR3 nucleotides: TGCGCCAGCAGCTCAGATCCCCGGCGGGGTACCAAAGAGACCCAGTACTTC.

This clonotype was detected only a few times. The final CDR3 position lacks the conserved phenylalanine or tryptophan, pointing to a likely read error. The chain carries TRBV2 and TRBJ1-4; D remains unclear. Trimming cost V 4 bases and J 8 bases, with 20 bases left between them. The CDR3 loop spans 16 amino acids. Germline-derived CDR1 and CDR2 are SNHLY and FYNNEI. The CDR3 reads CASSVHGPRPSEKLFL. The CDR3 bases are TGTGCCAGCAGTGTCCACGGTCCACGCCCGAGCGAAAAACTGTTTTTG.